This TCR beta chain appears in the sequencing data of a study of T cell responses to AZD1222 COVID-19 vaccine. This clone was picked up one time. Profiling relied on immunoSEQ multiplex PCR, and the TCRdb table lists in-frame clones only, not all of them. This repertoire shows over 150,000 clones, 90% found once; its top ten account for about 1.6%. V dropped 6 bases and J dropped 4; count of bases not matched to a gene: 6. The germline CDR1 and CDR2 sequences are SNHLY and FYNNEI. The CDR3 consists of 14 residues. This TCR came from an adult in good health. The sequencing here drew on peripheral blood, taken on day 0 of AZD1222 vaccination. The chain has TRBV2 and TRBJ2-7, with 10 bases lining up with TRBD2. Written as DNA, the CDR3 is TGTGCCAGCAGCACTAGCGGGACCCTATACGAGCAGTACTTC. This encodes CASSTSGTLYEQYF.